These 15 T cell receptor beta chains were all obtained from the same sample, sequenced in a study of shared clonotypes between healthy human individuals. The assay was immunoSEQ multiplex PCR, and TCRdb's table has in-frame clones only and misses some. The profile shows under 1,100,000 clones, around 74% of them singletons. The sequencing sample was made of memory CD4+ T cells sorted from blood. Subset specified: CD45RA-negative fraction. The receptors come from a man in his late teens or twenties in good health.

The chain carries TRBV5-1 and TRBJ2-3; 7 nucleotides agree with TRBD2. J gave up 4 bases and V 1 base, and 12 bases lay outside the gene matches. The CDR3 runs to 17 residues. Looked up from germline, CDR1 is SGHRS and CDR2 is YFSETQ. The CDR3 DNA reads TGCGCCAGCAGCTTGATGGCTAGCGGTCCGGTTGCAGATACGCAGTATTTT. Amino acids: CASSLMASGPVADTQYF.

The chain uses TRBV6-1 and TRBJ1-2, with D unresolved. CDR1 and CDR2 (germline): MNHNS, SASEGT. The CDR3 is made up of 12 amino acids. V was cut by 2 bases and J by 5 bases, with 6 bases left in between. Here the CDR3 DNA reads TGTGCCAGCAGTGAAATCGGATATGGCTACACCTTC. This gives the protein CASSEIGYGYTF.

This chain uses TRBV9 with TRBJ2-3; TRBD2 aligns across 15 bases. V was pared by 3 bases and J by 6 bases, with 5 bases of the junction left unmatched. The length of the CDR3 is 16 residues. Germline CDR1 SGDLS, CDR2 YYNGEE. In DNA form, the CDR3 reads TGTGCCAGCAGCGCAGGACTAGCGGGAGGGCAGGATACGCAGTATTTT. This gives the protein CASSAGLAGGQDTQYF.

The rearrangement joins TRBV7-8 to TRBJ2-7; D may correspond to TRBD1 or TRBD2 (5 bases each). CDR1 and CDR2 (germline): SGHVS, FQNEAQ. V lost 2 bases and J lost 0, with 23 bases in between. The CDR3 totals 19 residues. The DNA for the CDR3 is TGTGCCAGCAGCTTATGGGCCGCCGGGTCGGGTGGGGGCTCCTACGAGCAGTACTTC. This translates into CASSLWAAGSGGGSYEQYF.

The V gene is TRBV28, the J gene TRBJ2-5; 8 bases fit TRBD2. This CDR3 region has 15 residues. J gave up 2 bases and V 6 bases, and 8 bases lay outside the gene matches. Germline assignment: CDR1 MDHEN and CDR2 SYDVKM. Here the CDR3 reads CASSSQLAAQETQYF. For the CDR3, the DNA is TGTGCCAGCAGCTCACAACTAGCGGCACAAGAGACCCAGTACTTC. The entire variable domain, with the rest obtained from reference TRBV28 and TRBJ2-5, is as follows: DVKVTQSSRYLVKRTGEKVFLECVQDMDHENMFWYRQDPGLGLRLIYFSYDVKMKEKGDIPEGYSVSREKKERFSLILESASTNQTSMYLCASSSQLAAQETQYFGPGTRLLVL.

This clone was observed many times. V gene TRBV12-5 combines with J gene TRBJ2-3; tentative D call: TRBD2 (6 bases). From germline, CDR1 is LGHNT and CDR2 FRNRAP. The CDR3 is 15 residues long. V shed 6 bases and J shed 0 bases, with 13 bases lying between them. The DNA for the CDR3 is TGTGCTAGTGGACCTGGAGGGTTTAGCACAGATACGCAGTATTTT. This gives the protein CASGPGGFSTDTQYF.

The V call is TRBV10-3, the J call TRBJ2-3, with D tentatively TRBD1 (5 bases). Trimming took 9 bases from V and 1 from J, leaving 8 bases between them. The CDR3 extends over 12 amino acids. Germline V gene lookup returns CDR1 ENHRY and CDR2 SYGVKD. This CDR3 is CAISRGTDTQYF. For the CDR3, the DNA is TGTGCCATTTCCAGGGGCACAGATACGCAGTATTTT.

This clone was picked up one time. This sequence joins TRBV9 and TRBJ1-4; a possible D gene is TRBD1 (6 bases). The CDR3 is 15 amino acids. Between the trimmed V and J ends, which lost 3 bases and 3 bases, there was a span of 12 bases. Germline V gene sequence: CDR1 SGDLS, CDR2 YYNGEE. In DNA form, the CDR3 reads TGTGCCAGCAGCGCGGGGGCGATGGCTAATGAAAAACTGTTTTTT. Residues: CASSAGAMANEKLFF.

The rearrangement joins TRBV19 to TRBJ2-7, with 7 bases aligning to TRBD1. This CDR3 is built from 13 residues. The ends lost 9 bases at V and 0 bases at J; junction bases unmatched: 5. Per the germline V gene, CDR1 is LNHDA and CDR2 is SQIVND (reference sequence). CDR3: CARRGQSSYEQYF. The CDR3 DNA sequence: TGTGCCAGGAGGGGGCAGTCCTCCTACGAGCAGTACTTC. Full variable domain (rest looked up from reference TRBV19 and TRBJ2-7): DGGITQSPKYLFRKEGQNVTLSCEQNLNHDAMYWYRQDPGQGLRLIYYSQIVNDFQKGDIAEGYSVSREKKESFPLTVTSAQKNPTAFYLCARRGQSSYEQYFGPGTRLTVT.

The DNA for the CDR3 is TGTGCCAGCAGCCATAGCCAGGACAGGGGCTACAATGAGCAGTTCTTC. Residues: CASSHSQDRGYNEQFF. The chain is built from TRBV11-2 and TRBJ2-1; 9 bases are a match to TRBD1. This CDR3 spans 16 amino acids. Looked up from germline, CDR1 is SGHAT and CDR2 is FQNNGV. The V gene end was trimmed by 5 bases and the J gene end by 3 bases; junction bases not matched to a gene: 8.

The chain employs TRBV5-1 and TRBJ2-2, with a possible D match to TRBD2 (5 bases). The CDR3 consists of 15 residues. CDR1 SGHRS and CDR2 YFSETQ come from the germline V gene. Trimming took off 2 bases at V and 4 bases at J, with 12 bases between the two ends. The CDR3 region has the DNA TGCGCCAGCAGCTTAAGAGGACTCCCCACCGGGGAGCTGTTTTTT. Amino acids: CASSLRGLPTGELFF.

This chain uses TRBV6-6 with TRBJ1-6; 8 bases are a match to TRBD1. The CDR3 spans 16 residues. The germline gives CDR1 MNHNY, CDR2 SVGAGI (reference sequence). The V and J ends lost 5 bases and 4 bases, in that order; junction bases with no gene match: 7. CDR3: CASSPGTGSYNSPLHF. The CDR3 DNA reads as TGTGCCAGCAGTCCCGGGACAGGATCATATAATTCACCCCTCCACTTT.

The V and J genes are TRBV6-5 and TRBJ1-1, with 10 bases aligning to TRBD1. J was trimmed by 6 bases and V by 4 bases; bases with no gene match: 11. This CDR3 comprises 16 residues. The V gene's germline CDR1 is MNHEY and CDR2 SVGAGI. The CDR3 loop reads CASSSPRDRGVPEAFF. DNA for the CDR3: TGTGCCAGCAGTTCCCCCCGGGACAGGGGTGTCCCTGAAGCTTTCTTT.

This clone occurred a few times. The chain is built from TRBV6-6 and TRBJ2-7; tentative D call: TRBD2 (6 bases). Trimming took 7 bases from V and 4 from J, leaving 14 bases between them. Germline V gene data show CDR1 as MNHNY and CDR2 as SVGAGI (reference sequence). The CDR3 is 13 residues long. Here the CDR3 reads CASTGGMEYEQYF. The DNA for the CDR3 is TGTGCCAGCACCGGAGGGATGGAGTACGAGCAGTACTTC.

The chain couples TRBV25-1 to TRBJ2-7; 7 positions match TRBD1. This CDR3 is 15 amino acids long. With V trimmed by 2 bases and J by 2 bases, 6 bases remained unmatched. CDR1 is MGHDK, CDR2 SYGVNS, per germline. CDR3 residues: CASSEPGQRTYEQYF. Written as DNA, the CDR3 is TGTGCCAGCAGTGAACCGGGACAGAGGACCTACGAGCAGTACTTC.